This T cell receptor (beta chain) was profiled in a study of shared T cell receptors in the human thymus. Produced via immunoSEQ multiplex PCR; TCRdb's table is partial and in-frame only. The table has about 540,000 clones, 70% to 80% seen once. V lost 5 bases to trimming and J lost 0 bases; unmatched junction nucleotides: 3. The CDR3 totals 15 residues. Germline CDR1 SGHVS, CDR2 FQNEAQ. The same sample was also studied in work on human thymus T cells. Turning to that study: Thymic material originated from resections removed in the course of corrective heart surgery. Use of V and J genes seemed skewed within the thymic and blood repertoires.

The TCR originated in a boy younger than two with a congenital heart defect. The sequenced material came from thymocytes. The chain links TRBV7-8 to TRBJ2-3, with 9 bases matching TRBD1. CDR3 coding DNA: TGTGCCAGCAGCCGGACAGGGGCCAGCACAGATACGCAGTATTTT. Protein product: CASSRTGASTDTQYF.